This T cell receptor beta chain appears in the sequencing data of a study of cytomegalovirus exposure and HLA in healthy donors (dated by TCRdb to 2016 to 2017). Regarding the complete study: An earlier analysis of roughly 630 of the donors reported 250 to 350 Gb of sequence data and approximately 110 million unique TCR beta sequences from approximately 180 million T cells. All discovery cohort repertoires had been generated using a single sequencing platform. Rather than drawing on any new phenotypic data, the later analysis identified candidate immune exposures from TCR beta sequences and the way those sequences occurred across donors. The aim of the study was to test whether cataloging public T cell receptors could identify signatures of past pathogen exposure. Among some 410 genotyped donors of the cohort, an average of roughly 230,000 unique TCR beta nucleotide sequences was sequenced per donor, of which 15% to 20% were non-productive. Of the roughly 400 genotyped donors, 81% fell in the genetic ancestry cluster associated with self-reported Caucasian donors. An early release covering 550 to 650 HLA-typed donors comprised 300 to 350 gigabases of sequencing data and tens of millions of unique TCR sequences. Besides the first cohort of roughly 640 subjects, a separate validation cohort made up of over a hundred different subjects was used. About five DR-DQ haplotypes were treated as single units for association and clustering because of strong linkage in the cohort. Donor age, sex, ethnicity and CMV serostatus were compiled together with the repertoire data. The number of donors typed differed by locus, with about 629-630 for A, B, C, DRB1 and DQB1, about 500 for DQA1, over 600 for DPA1, and some 470 for DPB1. The study combined high-throughput TCR immunosequencing, statistical association of individual TCRs with disease status, and machine learning to predict cytomegalovirus infection status. A later analysis re-examined previously published TCR beta repertoires from about 670 donors and added high-resolution HLA genotyping to investigate patterns of TCR occurrence. Using immunosequencing, the study profiled T cell repertoires from 500 to 800 subjects and related those repertoires to cytomegalovirus serostatus. An earlier analysis of approximately 630 of the donors applied high-throughput TCR beta sequencing to assess whether each TCR beta V gene segment acted as functional or pseudogenic. Genome-wide SNP genotypes for about 55% of the roughly 670 donors were used in a later genetic analysis, which treated that subset as a discovery cohort. HLA typing covered class I and class II loci at four-digit resolution. Broader findings and caveats from the paper: It was suggested by the authors that the approach could potentially be generalized to other disease states and immunological phenotypes. A later analysis found that TCR association rates varied across HLA loci, with DRB1 alleles showing the most associated TCRs and HLA-C alleles the fewest. A later analysis reported that several top co-occurrence clusters appeared linked to parvovirus B19, influenza, CMV and Epstein-Barr virus. A later analysis found that HLA-associated TCR beta chains were more clonally expanded and had lower generation probabilities than equally common non-associated chains. Most TCR sequences were seen in very few donors, while some public TCRs were found in many individuals. In a later analysis, most CMV-associated TCR beta chains were found to appear HLA-restricted, with HLA associations seemingly driven largely by CMV exposure. In an earlier analysis of 450 to 750 of the donors, most TCR beta V segments appeared in productive rearrangements about 87% or about 30% of the time, broadly matching IMGT annotations. In both the original and validation cohorts, the classifier was reported to diagnose cytomegalovirus status with high specificity and sensitivity. In a later genetic analysis, a missense DCLRE1C variant was associated with V-gene and J-gene trimming of TCR beta chains, and the association was replicated in an independent cohort. Linkage disequilibrium might explain the correlated functional status among segregating V segments, but an unknown experimental factor could not be excluded. Because the 87-base-pair reads could not distinguish some IMGT-functional V segments, including TRBV6-2 and TRBV6-3, those segments were excluded. Because counts were too low, more than 15 rarely observed V segments, including chromosome 9 orphons, were left out of the earlier analysis of over 550 of the donors. CMV serostatus was the only immune exposure information available for the cohort. The study gave a list of some 150 TCR beta chains associated with cytomegalovirus. Strong co-occurrence of HLA alleles, especially DR and DQ, made assigning TCR associations to individual alleles difficult. HLA typing was unavailable for some donors at each locus, so association tests used only the typed subset. The cohort was sequenced for TCR beta chains only, and without alpha or paired-chain data the features that could be detected were limited. A further reported finding was that TCR beta sequences accurately predicted the HLA-A and HLA-B alleles for most subjects in the first cohort. In vitro tests confirmed that three of the cytomegalovirus-associated TCR beta chains recognize cytomegalovirus antigens. A cluster of highly shared sequence variants was judged likely to represent a technical artifact of the sequencing pipeline. In a later analysis, 15,000 to 20,000 TCR beta sequences were associated with specific HLA alleles at a false discovery rate of 0.05. According to a later genetic analysis, donors in an Asian-associated ancestry cluster had fewer N-insertions in productive TCRs than the approximately 700-donor mean. The presence/absence analyses assumed that sequencing depth was roughly uniform across donors, and that assumption may not be true.

The cohort was made up of approximately 700 healthy bone marrow donors. Cohort members were all nominally healthy when sampled, although unrecorded immune exposures were likely present. The donor tested CMV seronegative, placing the donor among the approximately 360 seronegative members of the cohort. A peripheral blood sample was collected from each donor, and TCR beta sequencing was performed on peripheral blood mononuclear cells. The Qiagen DNeasy Blood Extraction Kit was used to extract genomic DNA from the blood cell samples. Trimming takes 5 bases off V and 6 bases off J; junction bases not matched to a gene: 8. CDR1 and CDR2, per the germline V gene (reference sequence), are LNHDA and SQIVND. Reading from cysteine to phenylalanine, the CDR3 counts 14 amino acids. The entry retains the CDR3 DNA only, 42 bases that are in frame from base 1. A word on this clone: Its antigen is unknown. Nothing much larger sits one base from this clone, and base qualities are not available.

The method behind the library was the immunoSEQ multiplex PCR assay. For the multiplex PCR, a mixture combining 60 forward primers for TCR Vbeta segments and 13 reverse primers for TCR Jbeta segments was used. A multiplex PCR assay on genomic DNA amplified the CDR3 region of rearranged TCR beta genes. Amplified TCR beta libraries were sequenced as 87-base-pair reads on the Illumina HiSeq System. On the study's bioinformatics: In a later analysis, roughly 80 million unique TCR beta chains were counted across the roughly 700 repertoires, and about 10 million of these chains were shared by at least two donors. Raw reads were error-corrected and collapsed into unique sequences by a nearest-neighbor algorithm in which closely related sequences were merged to remove PCR and sequencing errors. To assign V, D and J gene segments, CDR3 sequences were aligned to IMGT reference sequences. For a sequence to be retained, a match of at least six nucleotides was required to both a V gene segment and a J gene segment. Rearrangements were called productive when the CDR3 lacked stop codons and stayed in frame with V and J; all others were non-productive. CDR3 was defined by IMGT convention, running from the second conserved V-encoded cysteine to the conserved J-encoded phenylalanine. Sequences without an unambiguous match to a single V gene segment were excluded from the earlier analysis of about 600 of the donors. In an earlier analysis of some 590 of the donors, a V segment was called functional when productive rearrangements were above 56.7%, and segregating when the standard deviation between donors exceeded 5%. A statistical classification framework was built to diagnose cytomegalovirus status from the catalog of TCR beta chain sequences. A later analysis assigned V and J genes by comparing TCR nucleotide sequences with IMGT/GENE-DB human TR gene sequences. Using the TCRdist pipeline, a later analysis assigned CDR3 sequences along with most-parsimonious VDJ recombination scenarios. In a later analysis, every TCR beta chain was defined by the combination of its CDR3 amino acid sequence and its V-gene family, and reads without a unique V-gene family were dropped. To address suspected cross-contamination and a sequencing artifact, a later analysis removed a few hundred highly shared, low-generation-probability nucleotide sequences. For each public chain, a later analysis derived a clonal expansion index from normalized ranks of inferred template counts within each repertoire. Generation probabilities in a later analysis came from a VDJ recombination model fitted to out-of-frame rearrangements, and those results were checked against IGoR. Hypergeometric tests were used in a later analysis to score TCR-TCR, TCR-HLA and TCR-CMV co-occurrence, with a repertoire-size bias correction applied to the TCR pairs. A later analysis estimated false discovery rates by permuting HLA or CMV assignments 20 times. A later analysis grouped co-occurring TCRs with DBSCAN, adding TCRdist sequence similarity when clustering within HLA-allele-positive subsets. Co-occurrence clustering excluded repertoires with fewer than 30,000 or more than 120,000 public chains, plus five with anomalous nucleotide sharing. TCRdb mirrors the immuneACCESS table, restricted to in-frame sequences. Some clones are absent from its copies; in checked studies, under half trace to an unresolved V gene, and the reason for the others is unknown. V, J and clone size derive from that table, while D and trimming were established from the DNA sequence. This sample gives approximately 110,000 clones in total; approximately 15% of them show up just once. The top ten constitute roughly 2% of the sample.

The material sequenced was PBMCs. The sequence derives from a woman aged 18 to 35 in good health and CMV-seronegative. The rearranged chain carries TRBV19 and TRBJ2-7; 9 nucleotides in the junction match TRBD1. The CDR3 has the sequence CASSEGQGSGEQYF. Here is the DNA: TGTGCCAGTAGTGAGGGACAGGGTTCGGGCGAGCAGTACTTC.